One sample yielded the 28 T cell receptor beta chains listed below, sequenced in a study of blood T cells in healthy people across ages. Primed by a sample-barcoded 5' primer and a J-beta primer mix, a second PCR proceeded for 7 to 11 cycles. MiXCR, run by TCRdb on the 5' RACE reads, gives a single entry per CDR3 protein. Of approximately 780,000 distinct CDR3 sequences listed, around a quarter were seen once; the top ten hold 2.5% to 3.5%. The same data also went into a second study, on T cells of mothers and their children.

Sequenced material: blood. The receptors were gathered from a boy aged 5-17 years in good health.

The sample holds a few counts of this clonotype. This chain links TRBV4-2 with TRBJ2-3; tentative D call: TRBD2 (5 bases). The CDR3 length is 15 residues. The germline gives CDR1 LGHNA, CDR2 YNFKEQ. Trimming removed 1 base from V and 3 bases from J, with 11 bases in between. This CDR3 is CASSQGELPTDTQYF. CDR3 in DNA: TGTGCCAGCAGCCAAGGGGAGCTGCCGACAGATACGCAGTATTTT.

The CDR3 DNA sequence: TGTGCCAGCAGCTCGGACAGGGGCGTTCAAGGTGCTAATGAAAAACTGTTTTTT. Its translation: CASSSDRGVQGANEKLFF. The chain uses TRBV7-9 and TRBJ1-4; TRBD1 matches at 9 bases. The length of the CDR3 is 18 residues. In germline, CDR1 is SEHNR, CDR2 FQNEAQ (reference sequence). J gave up 3 bases and V 4 bases, and 12 bases lay outside the gene matches. Drawing the rest from reference TRBV7-9 and TRBJ1-4, the complete variable domain is DTGVSQNPRHKITKRGQNVTFRCDPISEHNRLYWYRQTLGQGPEFLTYFQNEAQLEKSRLLSDRFSAERPKGSFSTLEIQRTEQGDSAMYLCASSSDRGVQGANEKLFFGSGTQLSVL.

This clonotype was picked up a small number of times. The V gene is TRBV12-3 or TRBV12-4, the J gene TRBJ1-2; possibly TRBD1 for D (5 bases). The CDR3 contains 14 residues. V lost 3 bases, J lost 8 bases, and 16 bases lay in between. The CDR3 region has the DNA TGTGCCAGCAGTTTTGGGCAGGGCCAAGGGGGCTACACCTTC. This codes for CASSFGQGQGGYTF.

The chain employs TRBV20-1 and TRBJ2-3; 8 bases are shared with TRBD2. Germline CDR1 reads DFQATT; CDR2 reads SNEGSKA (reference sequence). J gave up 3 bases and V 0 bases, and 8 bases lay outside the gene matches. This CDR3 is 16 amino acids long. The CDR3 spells CSAREAGVGATDTQYF. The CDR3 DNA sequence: TGCAGTGCTAGAGAAGCGGGGGTGGGAGCAACAGATACGCAGTATTTT.

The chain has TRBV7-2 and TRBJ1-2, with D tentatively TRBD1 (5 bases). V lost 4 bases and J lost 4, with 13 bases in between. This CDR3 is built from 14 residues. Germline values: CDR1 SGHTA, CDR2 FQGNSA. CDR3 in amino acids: CASSSLGGVYGYTF. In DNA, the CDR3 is TGTGCCAGCAGCTCCCTAGGAGGGGTCTATGGCTACACCTTC.

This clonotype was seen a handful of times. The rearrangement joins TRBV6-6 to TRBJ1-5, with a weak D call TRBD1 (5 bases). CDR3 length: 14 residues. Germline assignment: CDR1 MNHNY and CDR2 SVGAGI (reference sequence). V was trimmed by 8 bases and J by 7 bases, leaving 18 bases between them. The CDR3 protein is CASAINSGGQPQHF. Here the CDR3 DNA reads TGTGCCAGCGCTATAAACAGCGGGGGGCAGCCCCAGCATTTT.

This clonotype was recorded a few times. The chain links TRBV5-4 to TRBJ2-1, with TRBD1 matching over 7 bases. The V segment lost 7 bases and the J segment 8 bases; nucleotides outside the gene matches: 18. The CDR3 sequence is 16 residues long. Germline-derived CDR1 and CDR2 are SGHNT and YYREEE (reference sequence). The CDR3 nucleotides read TGTGCCAGCGACCCTGGCCTAAGGGGGCATTTACATGAGCAGTTCTTC. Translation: CASDPGLRGHLHEQFF.

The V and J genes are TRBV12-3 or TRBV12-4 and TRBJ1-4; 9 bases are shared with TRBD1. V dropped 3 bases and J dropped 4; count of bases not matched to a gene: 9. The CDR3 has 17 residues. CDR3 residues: CASSFSTGQGNNEKLFF. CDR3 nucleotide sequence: TGTGCCAGCAGTTTCTCGACCGGACAGGGGAATAATGAAAAACTGTTTTTT.

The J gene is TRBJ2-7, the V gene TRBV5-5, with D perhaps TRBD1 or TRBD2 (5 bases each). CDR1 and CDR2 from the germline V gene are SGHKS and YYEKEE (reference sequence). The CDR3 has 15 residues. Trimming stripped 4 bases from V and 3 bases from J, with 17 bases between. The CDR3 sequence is CASSLRGRRGYEQYF. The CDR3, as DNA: TGTGCCAGCAGCCTTAGGGGACGCCGAGGCTACGAGCAGTACTTC.

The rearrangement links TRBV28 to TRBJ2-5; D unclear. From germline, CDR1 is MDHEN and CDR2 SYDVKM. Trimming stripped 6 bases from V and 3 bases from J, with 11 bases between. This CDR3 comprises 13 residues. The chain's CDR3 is CASSLRIKETQYF. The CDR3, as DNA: TGTGCCAGCAGCCTGCGTATTAAAGAGACCCAGTACTTC.

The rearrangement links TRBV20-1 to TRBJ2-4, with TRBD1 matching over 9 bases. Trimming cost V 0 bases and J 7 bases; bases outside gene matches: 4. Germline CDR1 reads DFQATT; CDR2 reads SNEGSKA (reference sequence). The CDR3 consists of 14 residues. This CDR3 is CSARDPTGGNIQYF. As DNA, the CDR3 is TGCAGTGCTAGAGATCCGACAGGGGGTAACATTCAGTACTTC.

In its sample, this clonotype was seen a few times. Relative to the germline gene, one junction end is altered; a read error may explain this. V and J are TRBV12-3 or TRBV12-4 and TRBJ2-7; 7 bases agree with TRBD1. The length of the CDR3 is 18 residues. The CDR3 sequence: CASSLGERARQGTYERYF. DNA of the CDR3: TGTGCCAGCAGTTTAGGTGAGAGGGCTAGACAGGGTACCTACGAGCGGTACTTC.

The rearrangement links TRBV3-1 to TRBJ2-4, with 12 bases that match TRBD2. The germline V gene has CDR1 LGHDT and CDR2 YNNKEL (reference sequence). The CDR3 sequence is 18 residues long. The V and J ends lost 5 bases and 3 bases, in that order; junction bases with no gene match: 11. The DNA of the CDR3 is TGTGCCAGCAGCGCTAGCGGGGGGGCCGTCCTGGTCAAAAACATTCAGTACTTC. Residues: CASSASGGAVLVKNIQYF.

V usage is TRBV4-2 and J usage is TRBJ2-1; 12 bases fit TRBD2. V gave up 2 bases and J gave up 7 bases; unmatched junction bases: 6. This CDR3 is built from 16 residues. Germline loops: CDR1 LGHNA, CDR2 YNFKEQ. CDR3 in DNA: TGTGCCAGCAGCCAACCTACTAGCGGGGGGAGTAATGAGCAGTTCTTC. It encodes CASSQPTSGGSNEQFF.

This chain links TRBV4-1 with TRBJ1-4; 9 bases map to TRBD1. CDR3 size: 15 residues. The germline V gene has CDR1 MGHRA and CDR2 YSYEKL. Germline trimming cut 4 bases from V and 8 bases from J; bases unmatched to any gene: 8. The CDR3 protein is CASSPGQGYREKLFF. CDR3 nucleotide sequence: TGCGCCAGCAGCCCAGGACAGGGGTACCGCGAAAAACTGTTTTTT.

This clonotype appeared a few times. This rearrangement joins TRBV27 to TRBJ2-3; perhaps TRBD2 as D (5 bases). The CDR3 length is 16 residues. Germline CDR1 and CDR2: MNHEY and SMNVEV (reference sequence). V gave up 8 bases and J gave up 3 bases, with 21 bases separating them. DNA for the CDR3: TGTGCCAGCCAAAAGGCTCGGGGTTATGATACAGATACGCAGTATTTT. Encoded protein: CASQKARGYDTDTQYF.

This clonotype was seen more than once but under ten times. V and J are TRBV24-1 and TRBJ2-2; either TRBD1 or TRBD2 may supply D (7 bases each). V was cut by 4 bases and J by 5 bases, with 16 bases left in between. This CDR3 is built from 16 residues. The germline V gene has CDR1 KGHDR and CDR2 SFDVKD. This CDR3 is CATSDSTGRGTGELFF. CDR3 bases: TGTGCCACCAGTGACTCGACAGGGAGGGGAACCGGGGAGCTGTTTTTT.

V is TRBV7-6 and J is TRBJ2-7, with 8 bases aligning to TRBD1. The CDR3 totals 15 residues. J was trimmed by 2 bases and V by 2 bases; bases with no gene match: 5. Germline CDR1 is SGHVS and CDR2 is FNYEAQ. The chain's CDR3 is CASSLNRDRPYEQYF. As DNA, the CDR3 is TGTGCCAGCAGCTTAAACCGGGACAGGCCCTACGAGCAGTACTTC.

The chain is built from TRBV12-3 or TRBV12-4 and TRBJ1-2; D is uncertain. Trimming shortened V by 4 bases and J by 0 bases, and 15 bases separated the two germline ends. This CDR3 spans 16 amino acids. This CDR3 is CASSSDRPRPNYGYTF. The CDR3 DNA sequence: TGTGCCAGCAGTTCAGACCGCCCACGTCCTAACTATGGCTACACCTTC.

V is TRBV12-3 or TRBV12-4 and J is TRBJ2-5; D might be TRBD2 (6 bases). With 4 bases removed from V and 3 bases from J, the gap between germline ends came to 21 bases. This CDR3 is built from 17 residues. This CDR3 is CASSSQGRSSGKETQYF. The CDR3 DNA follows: TGTGCCAGCAGTTCTCAAGGGAGGTCCTCGGGGAAAGAGACCCAGTACTTC.

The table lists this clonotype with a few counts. CDR3: CSASPDRGNSPLHF. Written as DNA, the CDR3 is TGCAGTGCTAGCCCGGACAGGGGGAATTCACCCCTCCACTTT. V is TRBV20-1 and J is TRBJ1-6; 10 bases map to TRBD1. CDR1 is DFQATT, CDR2 SNEGSKA, per germline (reference sequence). Trimming removed 3 bases from V and 7 bases from J; junction bases left unmatched: 3. This CDR3 spans 14 amino acids.

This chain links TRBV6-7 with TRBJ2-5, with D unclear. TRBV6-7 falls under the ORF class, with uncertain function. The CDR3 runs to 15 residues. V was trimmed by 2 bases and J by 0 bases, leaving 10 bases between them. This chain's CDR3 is CASSYPIEYQETQYF. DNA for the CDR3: TGTGCCAGCAGTTACCCGATAGAGTACCAAGAGACCCAGTACTTC.

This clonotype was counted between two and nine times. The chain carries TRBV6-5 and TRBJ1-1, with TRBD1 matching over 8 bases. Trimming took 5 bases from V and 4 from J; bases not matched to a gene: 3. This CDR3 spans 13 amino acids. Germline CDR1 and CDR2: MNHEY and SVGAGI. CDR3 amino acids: CASSIGQGTEAFF. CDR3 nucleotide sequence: TGTGCCAGCAGTATCGGACAGGGCACTGAAGCTTTCTTT.

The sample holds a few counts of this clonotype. The CDR3 spells CASSRQGNGEGNTIYF. Written as DNA, the CDR3 is TGTGCCAGCAGCAGACAGGGAAATGGTGAGGGAAACACCATATATTTT. This rearrangement joins TRBV28 to TRBJ1-3; 7 positions match TRBD1. CDR3 length equals 16 residues. Germline CDR1 is MDHEN and CDR2 is SYDVKM. Trimming cost V 6 bases and J 4 bases; bases outside gene matches: 12.

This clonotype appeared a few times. This CDR3 is CSARTSGGLRNIQYF. The CDR3 DNA is TGCAGTGCTAGGACTAGCGGGGGCCTGAGAAACATTCAGTACTTC. This sequence joins TRBV20-1 and TRBJ2-4; 12 bases are a match to TRBD2. Germline lookup yields CDR1 DFQATT and CDR2 SNEGSKA (reference sequence). This CDR3 is built from 15 residues. V lost 3 bases to trimming and J lost 6 bases; unmatched junction nucleotides: 6.

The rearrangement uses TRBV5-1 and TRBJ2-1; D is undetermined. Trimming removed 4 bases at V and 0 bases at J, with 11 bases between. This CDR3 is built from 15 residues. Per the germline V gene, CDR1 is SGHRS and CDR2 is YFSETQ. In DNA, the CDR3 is TGCGCCAGCAGCATGGACCAGAGCTCCTACAATGAGCAGTTCTTC. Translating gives CASSMDQSSYNEQFF. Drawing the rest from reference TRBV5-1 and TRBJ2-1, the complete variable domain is KAGVTQTPRYLIKTRGQQVTLSCSPISGHRSVSWYQQTPGQGLQFLFEYFSETQRNKGNFPGRFSGRQFSNSRSEMNVSTLELGDSALYLCASSMDQSSYNEQFFGPGTRLTVL.

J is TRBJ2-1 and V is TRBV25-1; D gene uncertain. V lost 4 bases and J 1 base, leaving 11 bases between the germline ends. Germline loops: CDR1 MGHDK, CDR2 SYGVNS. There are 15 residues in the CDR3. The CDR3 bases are TGTGCCAGCAGTGGCCGGATGGGGTCCTACAATGAGCAGTTCTTC. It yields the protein CASSGRMGSYNEQFF.

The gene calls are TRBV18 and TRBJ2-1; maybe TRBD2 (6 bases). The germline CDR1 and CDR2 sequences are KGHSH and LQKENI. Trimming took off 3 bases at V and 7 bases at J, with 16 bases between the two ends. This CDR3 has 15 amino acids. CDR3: CASSPEGRPFNEQFF. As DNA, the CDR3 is TGTGCCAGCTCACCGGAGGGGAGACCATTTAATGAGCAGTTCTTC.